This paragraph reports one T cell receptor beta chain. Antigen specificity is unknown. Use of 60 Vbeta and 13 Jbeta primers characterized the PCR. Sequencing was performed with immunoSEQ multiplex PCR; in TCRdb, only in-frame clones are kept and a portion is missing. The table records some 100,000 clones, roughly 80% of them present only once. The data were obtained in a study of cytomegalovirus exposure and HLA in healthy donors. Germline V gene lookup returns CDR1 LNHDA and CDR2 SQIVND (reference sequence). CDR3 length: 16 residues. Trimming pared 5 bases from V and 3 bases from J, leaving 20 bases between. Findings of the study overall: Listed as cytomegalovirus-associated were 150 or so TCR beta chains. In an earlier analysis, in some 600 donors, most V segments appeared productive either ~87% or ~30% of the time. A later analysis showed that HLA-associated TCR beta chains had undergone more clonal expansion than equally common others.

These donors counted as nominally healthy when sampled, but unrecorded immune exposures were likely. Sequenced: PBMCs. The chain recombines TRBV19 with TRBJ2-7; weak D call: TRBD1 (8 bases). This clonotype was sampled from a girl aged 2 to 10 in good health and CMV-seropositive. The CDR3 spells CASSPRGGTGFYEQYF. The CDR3 bases are TGTGCCAGTAGTCCTAGGGGAGGGACAGGTTTCTACGAGCAGTACTTC.